This T cell receptor (beta chain) was found in a study of shared clonotypes between healthy human individuals. Study results and caveats: When compared with the clonotypes that were shared by all four sorted-subset donors, the non-shared clonotypes turned out to have lower generation probabilities. When naive CD4 clonotypes were compared across a handful of donors, 4% to 6.5% were shared.

Points on this clone: As yet, its antigen is unknown.

Method: immunoSEQ multiplex PCR; TCRdb's copy keeps in-frame clones and lacks some. The data show about 1.1 million clones, about 80% seen once. The CDR3 consists of 17 residues. The junction had 11 bases not matched to a gene; V was cut back by 3 bases and J by 2 bases. Germline values: CDR1 MDHEN, CDR2 SYDVKM. The chain is built from TRBV28 and TRBJ2-3; 7 bases fit TRBD1. The clonotype originates from a man aged 18 to 29 in good health. Some clones in this sample may be carry-over from other donors' samples. Sequenced sample: memory CD4+ T cells from PBMCs. This sample's subset: CD45RA-negative fraction. Written as DNA, the CDR3 is TGTGCCAGCAGTTTTCGGTTCAGGGACAGTACCACAGATACGCAGTATTTT. The encoded protein is CASSFRFRDSTTDTQYF.